This is a list of T cell receptor beta chains from one sample in a study of blood T cell repertoires in COVID-19. This table comes from immunoSEQ multiplex PCR, and its TCRdb copy is limited to in-frame clones, with some not included. Counted here are 280,000 or so clones, approximately 83% occurring once; the ten biggest clones make up 2% to 2.5%. Sequencing used peripheral blood. The receptors here all came from a woman aged 25 to 45 who had recovered from COVID-19. CDR3s include the opening cysteine and the closing phenylalanine or tryptophan. D genes are given only for firm matches. Clone size appears in some rows only: once, few, many, or a class for an expanded clone.

CDR3 protein: CASSFDRGPYEQYF
CDR3 DNA: TGTGCCAGCAGCTTCGACAGGGGGCCCTACGAGCAGTACTTC
D gene: TRBD1
V gene: TRBV7-2
clone size: few
J gene: TRBJ2-7

CDR3 protein: CSVEEGSNYGYTF
CDR3 DNA: TGCAGCGTTGAAGAAGGGAGCAACTATGGCTACACCTTC
D gene: NA
V gene: TRBV29-1
clone size: NA
J gene: TRBJ1-2

CDR3 protein: CASSHPGQGITEAFF
CDR3 DNA: TGCGCCAGCAGCCACCCAGGACAGGGGATCACTGAAGCTTTCTTT
D gene: TRBD1
V gene: TRBV4-1
clone size: NA
J gene: TRBJ1-1

CDR3 protein: CASRRAGGPNEQFF
CDR3 DNA: TGTGCCAGCAGGAGAGCGGGGGGGCCAAATGAGCAGTTCTTC
D gene: TRBD2
V gene: TRBV13
clone size: once
J gene: TRBJ2-1

CDR3 protein: CASSFGGTDTQYF
CDR3 DNA: TGTGCCAGCAGTTTTGGCGGGACAGATACGCAGTATTTT
D gene: NA
V gene: TRBV27
clone size: NA
J gene: TRBJ2-3

CDR3 protein: CATSRPTSGAETQYF
CDR3 DNA: TGTGCCACCAGCAGACCGACTAGCGGAGCAGAGACCCAGTACTTC
D gene: TRBD2
V gene: TRBV15
clone size: NA
J gene: TRBJ2-5

CDR3 protein: CASSQPAGGQFF
CDR3 DNA: TGTGCCAGCAGCCAACCAGCGGGGGGGCAGTTCTTC
D gene: TRBD2
V gene: TRBV14
clone size: NA
J gene: TRBJ2-1

CDR3 protein: CASSLARMTPNTEAFF
CDR3 DNA: TGCGCCAGCAGCTTGGCTCGGATGACACCCAACACTGAAGCTTTCTTT
D gene: NA
V gene: TRBV5-1
clone size: NA
J gene: TRBJ1-1

CDR3 protein: CAISESRTGGSPLHF
CDR3 DNA: TGTGCCATCAGTGAGTCCCGGACAGGGGGTTCACCCCTCCACTTT
D gene: TRBD1
V gene: TRBV10-3
clone size: NA
J gene: TRBJ1-6

CDR3 protein: CASSATPSGNEQFF
CDR3 DNA: TGTGCCAGCAGCGCTACTCCCTCCGGGAATGAGCAGTTCTTC
D gene: NA
V gene: TRBV9
clone size: NA
J gene: TRBJ2-1

CDR3 protein: CAARRGVERSTDTQYF
CDR3 DNA: TGTGCCGCCCGGCGCGGGGTTGAGCGGAGCACAGATACGCAGTATTTT
D gene: NA
V gene: TRBV10-3
clone size: NA
J gene: TRBJ2-3

CDR3 protein: CASSLPGQGDNEQFF
CDR3 DNA: TGTGCCAGCAGTTTACCGGGACAGGGGGACAATGAGCAGTTCTTC
D gene: TRBD1
V gene: TRBV11-3
clone size: NA
J gene: TRBJ2-1

CDR3 protein: CASSLAPRDLQETQYF
CDR3 DNA: TGTGCCAGCAGCTTAGCCCCGCGGGACTTACAAGAGACCCAGTACTTC
D gene: NA
V gene: TRBV7-2
clone size: NA
J gene: TRBJ2-5

CDR3 protein: CASSQDRTGWVTEAFF
CDR3 DNA: TGCGCCAGCAGCCAAGATCGGACAGGGTGGGTTACTGAAGCTTTCTTT
D gene: TRBD1
V gene: TRBV4-1
clone size: NA
J gene: TRBJ1-1

CDR3 protein: CASSFGTSGPQYF
CDR3 DNA: TGTGCCAGCAGCTTCGGGACTAGCGGCCCCCAGTACTTC
D gene: TRBD2
V gene: TRBV7-9
clone size: NA
J gene: TRBJ2-5

CDR3 protein: CASSQPSQETQYF
CDR3 DNA: TGTGCCAGCAGCCAGCCCAGCCAAGAGACCCAGTACTTC
D gene: NA
V gene: TRBV3-1/TRBV3-2
clone size: NA
J gene: TRBJ2-5

CDR3 protein: CASSLAGAHTIYF
CDR3 DNA: TGTGCCAGCAGTTTAGCAGGGGCGCACACCATATATTTT
D gene: NA
V gene: TRBV12-3/TRBV12-4
clone size: NA
J gene: TRBJ1-3

CDR3 protein: CAWSAGTGSYEQYF
CDR3 DNA: TGTGCCTGGAGTGCCGGGACAGGGTCCTACGAGCAGTACTTC
D gene: TRBD1
V gene: TRBV30
clone size: NA
J gene: TRBJ2-7

CDR3 protein: CASSFVLAGGTDTQYF
CDR3 DNA: TGTGCCAGCAGCTTTGTACTAGCGGGGGGCACAGATACGCAGTATTTT
D gene: TRBD2
V gene: TRBV7-2
clone size: once
J gene: TRBJ2-3

CDR3 protein: CASRSLEPGEAFF
CDR3 DNA: TGTGCCAGCAGATCACTCGAACCAGGTGAAGCTTTCTTT
D gene: NA
V gene: TRBV6-5
clone size: few
J gene: TRBJ1-1